This TCR beta chain is from a study of T cells in Graves' hyperthyroidism and ophthalmopathy. The study's findings and limits: A model of 13 V-J features distinguished ophthalmopathy from stable hyperthyroidism.

Trimming cost V 3 bases and J 2 bases, with 11 bases left between them. Germline assignment: CDR1 SGHVS and CDR2 FQNEAQ. This CDR3 has 14 amino acids. Each diagnosis drew on symptoms, thyroxine, TRAb, thyroid ultrasound and orbital computed tomography findings. This clonotype occurred once. What it recognizes is unknown. RNA transcripts provided the source from which TCR beta CDR3 regions were amplified. The primer set for the first-round RT-PCR of the TCR CDR3 was HTBI. Each CDR3 protein is one row after TCRdb ran MiXCR on the multiplex PCR reads. The sample carries about 510,000 distinct CDR3 sequences, roughly 45% recorded once.

Sequencing was done on a sample of peripheral blood or thyroid tissue (not recorded which). The chain recombines TRBV7-8 with TRBJ2-7, with no clear D. The sequence came from an adult woman with Graves' disease, either hyperthyroidism or ophthalmopathy (not recorded which). The CDR3 DNA follows: TGTGCCAGCAGCTTGGGGTTCAGAACCTACGAGCAGTACTTC. Translated: CASSLGFRTYEQYF. The complete variable domain, with remaining parts taken from reference TRBV7-8 and TRBJ2-7, reads GAGVSQSPRYKVAKRGQDVALRCDPISGHVSLFWYQQALGQGPEFLTYFQNEAQLDKSGLPSDRFFAERPEGSVSTLKIQRTQQEDSAVYLCASSLGFRTYEQYFGPGTRLTVT.